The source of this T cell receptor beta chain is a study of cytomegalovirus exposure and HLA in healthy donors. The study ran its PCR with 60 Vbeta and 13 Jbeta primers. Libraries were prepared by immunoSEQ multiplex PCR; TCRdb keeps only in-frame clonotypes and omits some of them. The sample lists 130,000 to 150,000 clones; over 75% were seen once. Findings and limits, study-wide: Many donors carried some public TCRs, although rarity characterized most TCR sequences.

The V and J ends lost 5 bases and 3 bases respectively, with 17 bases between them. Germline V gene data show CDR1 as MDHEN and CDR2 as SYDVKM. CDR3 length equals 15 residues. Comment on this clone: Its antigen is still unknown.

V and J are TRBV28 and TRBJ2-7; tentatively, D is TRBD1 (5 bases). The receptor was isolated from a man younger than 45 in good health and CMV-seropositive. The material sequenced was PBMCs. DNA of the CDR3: TGTGCCAGCAGTGGACCCCGACAGAGAAACTACGAGCAGTACTTC. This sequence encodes CASSGPRQRNYEQYF.